A single sample is the source of the 31 T cell receptor beta chains below, sequenced in a study of T cells after yellow fever vaccination. Using its own MiXCR run on the 5' RACE reads, TCRdb lists one record per CDR3 protein. The sample consists of more than 300,000 distinct CDR3 sequences, roughly 10% of them appearing once. Sample: CD4+ T cells sorted from PBMCs, taken 45 days after the yellow fever booster vaccination. The receptors were gathered from a man aged 18 to 30 who received the YFV17D yellow fever vaccine.

This chain connects TRBV5-1 to TRBJ2-6, with TRBD1 matching over 8 bases. Germline V gives CDR1 SGHRS, CDR2 YFSETQ. With V trimmed by 3 bases and J by 0 bases, 8 bases remained unmatched. This CDR3 has 18 residues. In DNA, the CDR3 is TGCGCCAGCAGCTCAATTGGACAGGGAACCTCTGGGGCCAACGTCCTGACTTTC. It yields the protein CASSSIGQGTSGANVLTF.

This clonotype was seen more than once but under ten times. V is TRBV20-1 and J is TRBJ2-7, with D hard to call. CDR3 length: 10 residues. In germline, CDR1 is DFQATT, CDR2 SNEGSKA (reference sequence). The ends were cut back, 6 bases at V and 5 bases at J, with 8 bases in the middle. This CDR3 is CSAFGNEQYF. As DNA, the CDR3 is TGCAGTGCCTTTGGCAACGAGCAGTACTTC.

The genes are TRBV11-2 and TRBJ1-6; maybe TRBD1 (5 bases). CDR1 and CDR2 from the germline V gene are SGHAT and FQNNGV. This CDR3 contains 14 residues. With 3 bases removed from V and 10 bases from J, the gap between germline ends came to 13 bases. The DNA for the CDR3 is TGTGCCAGCAGCTTGGGGGAAGTAGGATCACCCCTCCACTTT. It specifies CASSLGEVGSPLHF.

This clonotype is medium-sized by share. The V gene is TRBV15, the J gene TRBJ1-5; D is ambiguous. V dropped 0 bases and J dropped 4 bases, with 1 base sitting between them. CDR1 is LNHNV and CDR2 is YYDKDF in the germline V gene (reference sequence). CDR3 length: 12 residues. The CDR3 spells CATSRDNQPQHF. The CDR3 nucleotides are TGTGCCACCAGCAGAGATAATCAGCCCCAGCATTTT. Variable domain in full (rest from reference TRBV15 and TRBJ1-5): DAMVIQNPRYQVTQFGKPVTLSCSQTLNHNVMYWYQQKSSQAPKLLFHYYDKDFNNEADTPDNFQSRRPNTSFCFLDIRSPGLGDTAMYLCATSRDNQPQHFGDGTRLSIL.

The chain links TRBV2 to TRBJ2-3, with D uncertain. Looked up from germline, CDR1 is SNHLY and CDR2 is FYNNEI. V was trimmed by 3 bases and J by 5 bases, leaving 6 bases between them. The CDR3 length is 12 residues. The CDR3 bases are TGTGCCAGCAGTGACCTAGGAGATACGCAGTATTTT. It translates to CASSDLGDTQYF.

The chain joins TRBV29-1 to TRBJ1-5; no clear D. This CDR3 region has 13 residues. Germline CDR1 and CDR2: SQVTM and ANQGSEA. V lost 3 bases to trimming and J lost 5 bases, with 11 bases between them. DNA of the CDR3: TGCAGCGTTGATCCGGGCGGGGATCAGCCCCAGCATTTT. Translation: CSVDPGGDQPQHF.

This clonotype turned up a few times. The gene calls are TRBV9 and TRBJ2-7; no firm D call. CDR1 is SGDLS and CDR2 is YYNGEE in the germline V gene. This CDR3 region has 13 residues. V was pared by 4 bases and J by 4 bases, with 12 bases between. This chain's CDR3 is CASSSRLPYEQYV. The CDR3 nucleotides read TGTGCCAGCAGCTCCCGCCTCCCTTACGAGCAGTACGTC.

The rearrangement links TRBV6-5 to TRBJ2-5; no reliable D call. V lost 0 bases, J lost 2 bases, and 7 bases lay in between. This CDR3 comprises 14 residues. Germline V gene sequence: CDR1 MNHEY, CDR2 SVGAGI. CDR3 residues: CASSYSTGQETQYF. The CDR3 coding sequence is TGTGCCAGCAGTTACTCGACCGGACAAGAGACCCAGTACTTC.

J is TRBJ2-3 and V is TRBV14, with 8 bases that match TRBD1. Germline CDR1 is SGHDN and CDR2 is FVKESK. CDR3 length: 17 residues. Losses at the gene ends were 0 bases for V and 5 bases for J; bases not matched to a gene: 10. CDR3 in DNA: TGTGCCAGCAGCCAAGATCCGGACAGGGCTCTTGGAGATACGCAGTATTTT. Translating gives CASSQDPDRALGDTQYF.

This clonotype showed up just a few times. V usage is TRBV6-2 or TRBV6-3 and J usage is TRBJ1-1; possibly TRBD1 for D (6 bases). Trimming took off 4 bases at V and 3 bases at J, with 24 bases between the two ends. The CDR3 sequence is 18 residues long. Germline V gives CDR1 MNHEY, CDR2 SVGEGT. CDR3 nucleotide sequence: TGTGCCAGCAGTTCGTTTGGGGGCGGGTCTTCGTCGGACACTGAAGCTTTCTTT. Amino acid sequence: CASSSFGGGSSSDTEAFF.

This clonotype showed up just a few times. The V and J genes are TRBV7-2 and TRBJ1-6; 10 bases fit TRBD1. V was pared by 0 bases and J by 5 bases, with 4 bases of the junction left unmatched. The CDR3 has 17 residues. Germline loops: CDR1 SGHTA, CDR2 FQGNSA. CDR3 bases: TGTGCCAGCAGCTTAGCCCTTGACAGGGGGCATAATTCACCCCTCCACTTT. The encoded protein is CASSLALDRGHNSPLHF.

In this sample, this clonotype turned up a few times. The chain is built from TRBV20-1 and TRBJ2-7, with 12 positions matching TRBD1. Germline V lookup: CDR1 DFQATT, CDR2 SNEGSKA (reference sequence). The CDR3 covers 18 residues. V lost 5 bases, J lost 0 bases, and 14 bases stayed unmatched. The CDR3, as DNA: TGCAGTGCTCCCCCAATCGCGGGACAGGGGGCAAGCTCCTACGAGCAGTACTTC. Translating gives CSAPPIAGQGASSYEQYF.

This clonotype was recorded once. V usage is TRBV6-2 or TRBV6-3 and J usage is TRBJ1-5; no reliable D call. Per germline, CDR1 MNHEY and CDR2 SVGEGT. This CDR3 comprises 11 residues. V was clipped by 11 bases and J by 3 bases, with 8 bases between them. The CDR3 DNA reads as TGTGCCGCCAGAAACAATCAGCCCCAGCATTTT. The encoded protein is CAARNNQPQHF.

This clonotype was counted at least ten times. This chain connects TRBV5-5 to TRBJ2-5; TRBD2 matches at 7 bases. The V segment lost 4 bases and the J segment 5 bases; nucleotides outside the gene matches: 5. Germline V gene data show CDR1 as SGHKS and CDR2 as YYEKEE (reference sequence). The CDR3 extends over 13 amino acids. CDR3 sequence reads: CASSAGVRETQYF. The DNA for the CDR3 is TGTGCCAGCAGCGCGGGAGTCAGGGAGACCCAGTACTTC. The full variable domain, in which reference TRBV5-5 and TRBJ2-5 provide the parts outside the CDR3, is DAGVTQSPTHLIKTRGQQVTLRCSPISGHKSVSWYQQVLGQGPQFIFQYYEKEERGRGNFPDRFSARQFPNYSSELNVNALLLGDSALYLCASSAGVRETQYFGPGTRLLVL.

V is TRBV20-1 and J is TRBJ2-4, with D perhaps matching TRBD1 or TRBD2 (5 bases each). Trimming removed 3 bases at V and 3 bases at J, with 21 bases between. This CDR3 is built from 17 residues. Germline CDR1 DFQATT, CDR2 SNEGSKA (reference sequence). The CDR3 region has the DNA TGCAGTGCTAGGGGGGACCTGGGAAAGGGTCGCAAAAACATTCAGTACTTC. This gives the protein CSARGDLGKGRKNIQYF.

In its sample, this clonotype was seen many times. This chain links TRBV4-3 with TRBJ2-7; TRBD1 matches 8 bases. The ends lost 0 bases at V and 1 base at J; junction bases unmatched: 11. The germline V gene encodes CDR1 LGHNA and CDR2 YSLEER. The CDR3 runs to 18 residues. The CDR3 region has the DNA TGCGCCAGCAGCCAAGATCCCATCCGGACAGGGATTTCCTACGAGCAGTACTTC. Amino acid sequence: CASSQDPIRTGISYEQYF.

The chain employs TRBV5-1 and TRBJ1-6; D gene unclear. Trimming shortened V by 3 bases and J by 7 bases, and 11 bases separated the two germline ends. CDR1 SGHRS and CDR2 YFSETQ come from the germline V gene. This CDR3 comprises 14 residues. CDR3 region: CASSSGSGNSPLHF. CDR3 nucleotide sequence: TGCGCCAGCAGCTCTGGGAGTGGGAATTCACCCCTCCACTTT.

In this sample, this clonotype turned up once. The rearrangement joins TRBV20-1 to TRBJ2-3; TRBD2 matches 7 bases. This CDR3 region has 12 residues. With 8 bases clipped from V and 1 base from J, the junction kept 3 bases outside the gene matches. The V gene's germline CDR1 is DFQATT and CDR2 SNEGSKA (reference sequence). CDR3 sequence: CSPTSGTDTQYF. CDR3 nucleotide sequence: TGCAGTCCTACTAGCGGCACAGATACGCAGTATTTT.

The chain couples TRBV7-6 to TRBJ2-5; the match to TRBD1 covers 7 bases. This CDR3 is 14 amino acids long. J was trimmed by 5 bases and V by 1 base; bases with no gene match: 4. Germline-derived CDR1 and CDR2 are SGHVS and FNYEAQ. The CDR3 region is CASSLDRGRETQYF. CDR3 bases: TGTGCCAGCAGCTTAGACAGGGGACGGGAGACCCAGTACTTC.

The chain joins TRBV12-3 or TRBV12-4 to TRBJ1-4; D is possibly TRBD1 (6 bases). The CDR3 extends over 16 amino acids. Trimming took off 3 bases at V and 8 bases at J, with 19 bases between the two ends. CDR3 nucleotides: TGTGCCAGCAGTTTGGGGGGGGCTTCAACTCACGAAAAACTGTTTTTT. This encodes CASSLGGASTHEKLFF.

This clonotype showed up just a few times. The chain is built from TRBV5-1 and TRBJ2-6; 7 nucleotides match TRBD1. Germline V gene lookup returns CDR1 SGHRS and CDR2 YFSETQ. The ends lost 4 bases at V and 0 bases at J; junction bases unmatched: 10. There are 18 residues in the CDR3. The CDR3 DNA reads TGCGCCAGCAGCCGCCGCCGGGACAGCCACTCTGGGGCCAACGTCCTGACTTTC. This codes for CASSRRRDSHSGANVLTF.

The genes are TRBV6-5 and TRBJ2-5, with D tentatively TRBD1 (6 bases). The germline V gene encodes CDR1 MNHEY and CDR2 SVGAGI. Between the trimmed V and J ends, which lost 5 bases and 5 bases, there was a span of 18 bases. There are 15 residues in the CDR3. CDR3 nucleotides: TGTGCCAGCAGTACCCGGACAGCTAGTACCGAGACCCAGTACTTC. Protein sequence: CASSTRTASTETQYF.

The DNA of the CDR3 is TGTGCCAGCTCAACTACCACAGGGGTGAACACTGAAGCTTTCTTT. The encoded protein is CASSTTTGVNTEAFF. The rearrangement links TRBV18 to TRBJ1-1; TRBD1 matches 7 bases. The CDR3 has 15 amino acids. Losses at the gene ends were 5 bases for V and 0 bases for J; bases not matched to a gene: 6. CDR1 and CDR2 (germline): KGHSH, LQKENI.

The chain carries TRBV29-1 and TRBJ2-1, with 9 bases matching TRBD1. Germline assignment: CDR1 SQVTM and CDR2 ANQGSEA. Losses at the gene ends were 7 bases for V and 7 bases for J; bases not matched to a gene: 2. This CDR3 contains 11 residues. CDR3 residues: CSGGQGNEQFF. The CDR3 nucleotides are TGCAGCGGCGGACAGGGGAATGAGCAGTTCTTC.

In this sample, this clonotype turned up a few times. V gene TRBV7-3 combines with J gene TRBJ2-4; 8 nucleotides align to TRBD2. The CDR3 spans 13 residues. Germline loops: CDR1 SGHTA, CDR2 FQGTGA. After removal of 4 bases from V and 8 bases from J, the junction contained 4 bases not matched to a gene. CDR3 protein: CASSSGGRDIQYF. CDR3 bases: TGTGCCAGCAGCTCGGGGGGGAGGGACATTCAGTACTTC.

The chain joins TRBV7-9 to TRBJ1-1, with D perhaps TRBD1 (5 bases). Germline CDR1 SEHNR, CDR2 FQNEAQ (reference sequence). CDR3 length: 14 amino acids. V was pared by 7 bases and J by 3 bases, with 15 bases between. CDR3 bases: TGTGCCAGCATTAAAATGAGGGGTGACACTGAAGCTTTCTTT. Translated, it gives CASIKMRGDTEAFF.

The CDR3 sequence is CASRAGTSDNEQFF. The DNA of the CDR3 is TGTGCCAGCAGAGCCGGGACTTCCGACAATGAGCAGTTCTTC. The chain links TRBV12-3 or TRBV12-4 to TRBJ2-1; tentatively, D is TRBD2 (6 bases). There are 14 residues in the CDR3. V gave up 6 bases and J gave up 5 bases, with 14 bases separating them.

The chain joins TRBV10-3 to TRBJ2-7; 11 bases are shared with TRBD1. Germline V gene sequence: CDR1 ENHRY, CDR2 SYGVKD. There are 13 residues in the CDR3. J was trimmed by 7 bases and V by 8 bases; bases with no gene match: 7. CDR3 sequence reads: CAIEGQGAQEQYF. CDR3 in DNA: TGTGCCATCGAAGGACAGGGGGCTCAGGAGCAGTACTTC.

Ten or more counts support this clonotype. V usage is TRBV28 and J usage is TRBJ2-7; D tentatively reads TRBD1 or TRBD2 (7 bases each). CDR1 is MDHEN and CDR2 is SYDVKM in the germline V gene. V lost 5 bases and J lost 0, with 17 bases in between. The CDR3 is 16 residues long. In DNA, the CDR3 is TGTGCCAGCAGTCCAGGGGGGGGGGACGGCTCCTACGAGCAGTACGTC. Protein: CASSPGGGDGSYEQYV.

This clonotype has at least ten counts. The chain has TRBV6-1 and TRBJ2-7; no clear D gene. The germline gives CDR1 MNHNS, CDR2 SASEGT. V lost 6 bases, J lost 4 bases, and 19 bases lay in between. The CDR3 has 15 residues. The CDR3 coding sequence is TGTGCCAGCAGCTTTGACACAGCCTTAGGGTACGAGCAGTACTTC. Protein: CASSFDTALGYEQYF.

This chain uses TRBV20-1 with TRBJ2-7, with D possibly being TRBD1 (6 bases). Deletions cut 6 bases from V and 1 base from J, with 13 bases between. In germline, CDR1 is DFQATT, CDR2 SNEGSKA (reference sequence). The CDR3 runs to 13 residues. In DNA form, the CDR3 reads TGCAGTGCCCTTACCGGGACATCCTACGAGCAGTACGTC. This translates into CSALTGTSYEQYV.